Listed here are 21 T cell receptor beta chains from one sample, sequenced in a study of molecular identifiers for immune sequencing clone quantification. MiXCR, applied by TCRdb to the PCR reads, yields one record per CDR3 protein. The sample includes about 10,000 distinct CDR3 sequences, around a fifth of them seen just once. Sequencing input: naive CD8+ T cells from blood, with Jurkat cell RNA spiked in. The subset is: FACS-sorted CD8+CD4-CCR7+CD45RA+ naive T cells. These receptor sequences come from a human donor in good health. Some libraries in this study had Jurkat cell RNA spiked in.

The gene calls are TRBV12-3 or TRBV12-4 and TRBJ2-2, with TRBD1 identical over 7 bases. The CDR3 loop spans 15 amino acids. Trimming at V came to 1 base and at J to 3 bases, leaving 2 bases not matched to a gene. CDR3 in amino acids: CASSLGDSHTGELFF. The CDR3 nucleotides read TGTGCCAGCAGTTTAGGGGACAGTCACACCGGGGAGCTGTTTTTT.

This clonotype counts as medium-sized. The rearrangement uses TRBV28 and TRBJ1-1; a weak D match, TRBD1 (5 bases). Trimming stripped 5 bases from V and 4 bases from J, with 14 bases between. CDR3 length: 14 amino acids. Germline V CDR1 and CDR2: MDHEN, SYDVKM. As DNA, the CDR3 is TGTGCCAGCAGTATGAGGGGAGAATTCACTGAAGCTTTCTTT. Translated, it gives CASSMRGEFTEAFF.

This clonotype is termed medium-sized. This rearrangement joins TRBV4-1 to TRBJ1-1; 7 nucleotides line up with TRBD1. J lost 3 bases, V lost 4 bases, and 8 bases had no gene match. The CDR3 runs to 15 residues. Germline CDR1 reads MGHRA; CDR2 reads YSYEKL. CDR3 protein: CASSPITGDYTEAFF. DNA of the CDR3: TGCGCCAGCAGCCCAATAACAGGGGATTACACTGAAGCTTTCTTT.

Concerning this clonotype itself: A read error may be the cause here, since a much bigger clone is one base away. The chain carries TRBV12-3 or TRBV12-4 and TRBJ1-1; TRBD1 is a possible D gene (6 bases). The CDR3 extends over 14 amino acids. Between the trimmed V and J ends, which lost 6 bases and 1 base, there was a span of 12 bases. CDR3 in amino acids: CASSKGHQNTEAFF. The CDR3 DNA sequence: TGTGCCAGCAGCAAGGGACACCAGAACACTGAAGCTTTCTTT.

Comment on this clonotype: One junction end disagrees with the germline gene, perhaps due to a read error. This sequence joins TRBV20-1 and TRBJ2-3, with 8 positions matching TRBD1. Germline CDR1 and CDR2: DFQATT and SNEGSKA (reference sequence). The CDR3 contains 17 residues. The chain's CDR3 is CGARDATGARITDAQYF. In nucleotides, the CDR3 is TGCGGTGCTAGAGATGCGACAGGGGCTCGCATCACAGATGCGCAGTATTTT.

This clonotype is medium-sized in the sample. This chain links TRBV20-1 with TRBJ1-5; D is unresolved. CDR1 is DFQATT and CDR2 is SNEGSKA in the germline V gene (reference sequence). This CDR3 comprises 14 residues. V was shortened by 3 bases and J by 3 bases, with 12 bases between the two germline ends. The CDR3 nucleotides are TGCAGTGCTAGTCACGGGTTGAACAATCAGCCCCAGCATTTT. Its translation: CSASHGLNNQPQHF.

This clonotype was found many times. V is TRBV24-1 and J is TRBJ2-3, with unresolved D. CDR1 and CDR2 from the germline V gene are KGHDR and SFDVKD. Trimming removed 4 bases from V and 10 bases from J, with 8 bases in between. This CDR3 region has 11 residues. For the CDR3, the DNA is TGTGCCACCAGTGACCTGATAGCGCAGTATTTT. Protein sequence: CATSDLIAQYF.

Regarding this clonotype: A much larger clone lies a single base off, so this may be a read error. The chain links TRBV28 to TRBJ2-1; no clear D gene. The CDR3 has 12 amino acids. Germline loops: CDR1 MDHEN, CDR2 SYDVKM. The CDR3 here is CASSFSYNEQLF. CDR3 sequence (DNA): TGTGCCAGCAGTTTTTCCTACAATGAGCAGCTCTTC.

Relative to its sample, this clonotype is medium-sized. The chain is built from TRBV7-2 and TRBJ2-7; unclear D gene. Germline V gives CDR1 SGHTA, CDR2 FQGNSA. V lost 2 bases and J lost 6, with 11 bases in between. This CDR3 is built from 13 residues. In DNA form, the CDR3 reads TGTGCCAGCAGCTTAAGCCCCCTCCCCGAGCAGTACTTC. Its protein is CASSLSPLPEQYF. Supplemented by reference TRBV7-2 and TRBJ2-7, the full variable domain reads GAGVSQSPSNKVTEKGKDVELRCDPISGHTALYWYRQSLGQGLEFLIYFQGNSAPDKSGLPSDRFSAERTGGSVSTLTIQRTQQEDSAVYLCASSLSPLPEQYFGPGTRLTVT.

As for this clonotype: A much more abundant neighbour one base away suggests this may be a read error. This chain joins TRBV3-1 and TRBJ2-5; no clear D. CDR3 length: 14 amino acids. V was clipped by 4 bases and J by 1 base, with 10 bases between them. Germline V gene data show CDR1 as LGHDT and CDR2 as YNNKEL (reference sequence). The CDR3 DNA is TGTGCCAGCAGCCTTCGACACTTCCAAGAGACCCAGTACTTC. This gives the protein CASSLRHFQETQYF.

This clonotype was counted at least ten times. V gene TRBV30 combines with J gene TRBJ2-3; 8 bases map to TRBD2. Trimming took 5 bases from V and 3 from J; bases not matched to a gene: 7. Germline loops: CDR1 GTSNPN, CDR2 SVGIG (reference sequence). The CDR3 extends over 14 amino acids. CDR3 in amino acids: CAWSYSGKTDTQYF. The DNA for the CDR3 is TGTGCCTGGTCGTATAGCGGGAAAACAGATACGCAGTATTTT.

This clonotype was seen a few times. The chain combines TRBV5-1 with TRBJ2-2; 10 bases are a match to TRBD1. V lost 0 bases to trimming and J lost 5 bases; unmatched junction nucleotides: 4. This CDR3 has 16 amino acids. The germline V gene has CDR1 SGHRS and CDR2 YFSETQ. The CDR3 sequence: CASSLDWTGGTGELFF. Written as DNA, the CDR3 is TGCGCCAGCAGCTTGGACTGGACAGGGGGGACCGGGGAGCTGTTTTTT.

This clonotype showed up many times. V is TRBV27 and J is TRBJ2-7; D possibly corresponds to TRBD1 (5 bases). The CDR3 length is 14 residues. V dropped 6 bases and J dropped 2 bases, with 14 bases sitting between them. The V gene's germline CDR1 is MNHEY and CDR2 SMNVEV (reference sequence). CDR3 nucleotides: TGTGCCAGCAGGGAAGGGGTATTGGCCTACGAGCAGTACTTC. Protein product: CASREGVLAYEQYF.

This clonotype is medium-sized in the sample. V and J are TRBV4-1 and TRBJ2-1; D possibly corresponds to TRBD2 (6 bases). This CDR3 spans 14 amino acids. The V and J ends lost 4 bases and 5 bases respectively, with 12 bases between them. From germline, CDR1 is MGHRA and CDR2 YSYEKL. DNA of the CDR3: TGCGCCAGCAGCCCGCGGGACTGGAACAATGAGCAGTTCTTC. Its protein is CASSPRDWNNEQFF.

This clonotype was detected ten times or more. The chain joins TRBV19 to TRBJ1-4; D is perhaps TRBD1 (6 bases). Trimming pared 3 bases from V and 7 bases from J, leaving 21 bases between. Germline lookup yields CDR1 LNHDA and CDR2 SQIVND (reference sequence). The CDR3 consists of 17 residues. The CDR3 reads CASSIFSGGEIGEKLFF. CDR3 DNA: TGTGCCAGTAGTATTTTCTCCGGGGGCGAAATCGGTGAAAAACTGTTTTTT. Together with reference TRBV19 and TRBJ1-4, the CDR3 gives the full variable domain: DGGITQSPKYLFRKEGQNVTLSCEQNLNHDAMYWYRQDPGQGLRLIYYSQIVNDFQKGDIAEGYSVSREKKESFPLTVTSAQKNPTAFYLCASSIFSGGEIGEKLFFGSGTQLSVL.

This clonotype is termed medium-sized. CDR3 loop: CASSLYKGASDEQYF. In DNA form, the CDR3 reads TGCGCCAGCAGCTTATATAAGGGGGCAAGCGACGAGCAGTACTTC. The genes are TRBV5-1 and TRBJ2-7; 7 bases are shared with TRBD1. Germline V gene sequence: CDR1 SGHRS, CDR2 YFSETQ. The length of the CDR3 is 15 residues. J lost 5 bases, V lost 2 bases, and 10 bases had no gene match. Full variable domain (remainder filled in from reference TRBV5-1 and TRBJ2-7): KAGVTQTPRYLIKTRGQQVTLSCSPISGHRSVSWYQQTPGQGLQFLFEYFSETQRNKGNFPGRFSGRQFSNSRSEMNVSTLELGDSALYLCASSLYKGASDEQYFGPGTRLTVT.

In its sample, this clonotype was seen many times. The CDR3 nucleotides are TGTGCCGAAAGGCGGAGCGGGGAGGACAATGAGCAGTTCTTC. This translates into CAERRSGEDNEQFF. This rearrangement joins TRBV27 to TRBJ2-1, with 7 positions matching TRBD2. The CDR3 totals 14 residues. Per germline, CDR1 MNHEY and CDR2 SMNVEV (reference sequence). V lost 11 bases to trimming and J lost 5 bases; unmatched junction nucleotides: 12.

This clonotype ranks as medium-sized (0.01 to 0.1%). This chain links TRBV28 with TRBJ1-5; 8 bases line up with TRBD1. The CDR3 covers 15 residues. The germline gives CDR1 MDHEN, CDR2 SYDVKM. The V gene end was trimmed by 6 bases and the J gene end by 4 bases; junction bases not matched to a gene: 8. The CDR3 region has the DNA TGTGCCAGCAGATACAGCGACAGGGGAAATCAGCCCCAGCATTTT. Residues: CASRYSDRGNQPQHF.

Remarks on this clonotype: This clone may be a read error of a much larger clone one base away. The chain is built from TRBV19 and TRBJ1-1, with D possibly TRBD1 on 5 matching bases. Trimming stripped 7 bases from V and 10 bases from J, with 28 bases between. The V gene's germline CDR1 is LNHDA and CDR2 SQIVND (reference sequence). This CDR3 region has 16 residues. In DNA, the CDR3 is TGTGCCAGTACTCTCCTAATCGGCAGGGTAATTGGTGTAGCTTTCTTT. It yields the protein CASTLLIGRVIGVAFF. Together with reference TRBV19 and TRBJ1-1, the CDR3 gives the full variable domain: DGGITQSPKYLFRKEGQNVTLSCEQNLNHDAMYWYRQDPGQGLRLIYYSQIVNDFQKGDIAEGYSVSREKKESFPLTVTSAQKNPTAFYLCASTLLIGRVIGVAFFGQGTRLTVV.

This clonotype was detected only a few times. Compared with germline, one end of the junction differs, possibly owing to a read error. The chain has TRBV24-1 and TRBJ2-1, with unresolved D. The CDR3 is 13 residues long. The germline V gene encodes CDR1 KGHDR and CDR2 SFDVKD. The CDR3 loop reads CAISDPGAPEQFF. CDR3 DNA sequence: TGTGCCATCAGTGATCCCGGTGCCCCTGAGCAGTTCTTC.

Comment on this clonotype: A read error is possible here, since a much larger clone lies one base away. The chain is built from TRBV2 and TRBJ1-1, with a possible D match to TRBD1 (6 bases). The CDR3 is 19 amino acids. The germline CDR1 and CDR2 sequences are SNHLY and FYNNEI. The CDR3 DNA sequence: TGTGTCAGCAGTGAAGCGCTCCCGAGGCGGGGGCCCCGGGACACTGAAGCTTTCTTT. As protein: CVSSEALPRRGPRDTEAFF. Full variable domain (rest looked up from reference TRBV2 and TRBJ1-1): EPEVTQTPSHQVTQMGQEVILRCVPISNHLYFYWYRQILGQKVEFLVSFYNNEISEKSEIFDDQFSVERPDGSNFTLKIRSTKLEDSAMYFCVSSEALPRRGPRDTEAFFGQGTRLTVV.